This TCR beta chain was captured in a study of CXCR3-negative and CXCR3-positive naive CD8 T cells. Via 5' RACE with UMI labels, TRB cDNA libraries were prepared. TCRdb re-analyzed the 5' RACE reads; it lists each CDR3 protein once, without DNA. The sample features about 98,000 distinct CDR3 sequences, with 0.82% in its top ten. Remarks on this clonotype: Its target is unknown.

Looked up from germline, CDR1 is SGHVS and CDR2 is FQNEAQ. This CDR3 is 14 amino acids long. General study findings and limits: The TRB CDR3s that CXCR3-positive naive cells carried were more hydrophobic than those of CXCR3-negative naive cells.

The V call is TRBV7-8, the J call TRBJ2-1; TCRdb names TRBD1, which stays unverified in the absence of DNA. Sequenced material: naive CXCR3+ CD8+ T cells from blood. The subset is: CD45RO-CCR7+CD27+CD95- naive CD8+ T cells expressing CXCR3 (TNR3+). The origin of this receptor is a human donor in good health. Some clones in this sample may be carry-over from other donors' samples. The CDR3 loop is CASSSGTRGSEQFF. Based on the CDR3 plus reference TRBV7-8 and TRBJ2-1, the full variable domain is GAGVSQSPRYKVAKRGQDVALRCDPISGHVSLFWYQQALGQGPEFLTYFQNEAQLDKSGLPSDRFFAERPEGSVSTLKIQRTQQEDSAVYLCASSSGTRGSEQFFGPGTRLTVL.